The T cell receptor beta chain under discussion was sequenced for a study of T cells and Merkel cell carcinoma outcomes. Findings of the study overall: Reportedly, T-cell repertoire with density predicts Merkel cell carcinoma outcomes.

As regards this clone: The antigen is undetermined.

The CDR3 extends over 14 amino acids. The trim removed 4 bases at V and 4 bases at J, leaving 3 bases unmatched. CDR1 is MGHRA, CDR2 YSYEKL, per germline. Repertoires were generated with immunoSEQ multiplex PCR, while TCRdb's copy carries only in-frame clones and drops some. The table has 10,000 or so clones, 95% to 96% seen once. The rearrangement uses TRBV4-1 and TRBJ1-1, with 10 bases that match TRBD1. The receptor comes from a human donor with Merkel cell carcinoma. Sequencing used tumor tissue from Merkel cell carcinoma. For the CDR3, the DNA is TGCGCCAGCAGCCCGGGACAGGGGAGCACTGAAGCTTTCTTT. It yields the protein CASSPGQGSTEAFF.